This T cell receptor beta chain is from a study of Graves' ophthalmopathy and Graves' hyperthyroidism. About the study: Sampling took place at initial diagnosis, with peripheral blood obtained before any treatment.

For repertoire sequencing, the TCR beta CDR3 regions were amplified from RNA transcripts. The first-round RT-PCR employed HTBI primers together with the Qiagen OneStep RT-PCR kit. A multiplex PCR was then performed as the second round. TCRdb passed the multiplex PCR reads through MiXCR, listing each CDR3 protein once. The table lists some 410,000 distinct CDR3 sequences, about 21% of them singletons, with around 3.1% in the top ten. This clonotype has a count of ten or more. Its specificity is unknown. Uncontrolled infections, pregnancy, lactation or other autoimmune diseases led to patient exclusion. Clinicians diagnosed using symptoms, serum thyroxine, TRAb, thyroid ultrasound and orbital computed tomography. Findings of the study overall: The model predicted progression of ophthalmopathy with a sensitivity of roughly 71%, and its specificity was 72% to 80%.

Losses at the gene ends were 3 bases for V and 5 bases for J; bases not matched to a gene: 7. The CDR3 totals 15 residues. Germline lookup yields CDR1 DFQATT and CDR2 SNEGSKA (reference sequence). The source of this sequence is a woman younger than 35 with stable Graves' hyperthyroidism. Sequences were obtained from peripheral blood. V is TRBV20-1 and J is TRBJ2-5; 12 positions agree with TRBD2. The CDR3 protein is CSARSSGRAGETQYF. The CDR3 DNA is TGCAGTGCTAGGTCTAGCGGGAGGGCCGGCGAGACCCAGTACTTC.